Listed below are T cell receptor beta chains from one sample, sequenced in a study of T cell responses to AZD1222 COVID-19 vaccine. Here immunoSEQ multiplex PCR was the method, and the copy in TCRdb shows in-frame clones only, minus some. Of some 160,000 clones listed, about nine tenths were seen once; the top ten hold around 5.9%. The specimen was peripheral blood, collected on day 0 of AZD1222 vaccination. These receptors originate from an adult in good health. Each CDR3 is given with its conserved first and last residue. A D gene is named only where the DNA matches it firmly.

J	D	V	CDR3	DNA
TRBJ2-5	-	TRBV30	CAWGPGIERVQETQYF	TGTGCCTGGGGCCCGGGTATTGAGCGGGTCCAAGAGACCCAGTACTTC
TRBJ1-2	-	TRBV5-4	CAWLGDNINYGYTF	TGTGCCTGGTTGGGGGACAACATTAACTATGGCTACACCTTC
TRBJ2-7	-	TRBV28	CASSLSGPGKLYEQYF	TGTGCCAGCAGTTTATCGGGACCAGGAAAGCTTTACGAGCAGTACTTC
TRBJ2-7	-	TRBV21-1	CASSNRGPRTYEQYF	TGTGCCAGCAGCAACAGGGGCCCTCGGACCTACGAGCAGTACTTC
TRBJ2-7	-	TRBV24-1	CATSDGTGHGEQYF	TGTGCCACCAGTGATGGGACGGGCCATGGCGAGCAGTACTTC
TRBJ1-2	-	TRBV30	CAWSAGTDHGYTF	TGTGCCTGGAGTGCAGGGACGGACCATGGCTACACCTTC
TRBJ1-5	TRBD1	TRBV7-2	CASSPGQGGNQPQHF	TGTGCCAGCAGTCCCGGACAGGGAGGCAATCAGCCCCAGCATTTT
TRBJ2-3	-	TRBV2	CASSDTSSDTQYF	TGTGCCAGCAGTGACACTAGCTCAGATACGCAGTATTTT
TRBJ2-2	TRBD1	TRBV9	CASSVATGVPGELFF	TGTGCCAGCAGCGTAGCTACAGGGGTCCCCGGGGAGCTGTTTTTT
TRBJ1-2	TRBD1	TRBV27	CASSLFPTGGATNYGYTF	TGTGCCAGCAGTTTATTCCCGACAGGGGGCGCGACTAACTATGGCTACACCTTC
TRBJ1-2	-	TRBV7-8	CASSPRSAGYTF	TGTGCCAGCAGCCCCCGGTCAGCTGGCTACACCTTC
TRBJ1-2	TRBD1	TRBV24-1	CATAPGQGAWGYTF	TGTGCCACCGCCCCGGGACAGGGGGCGTGGGGCTACACCTTC
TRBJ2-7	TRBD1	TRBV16	CASSQPLTGVYEQYF	TGTGCCAGCAGTCAACCCCTGACAGGGGTGTACGAGCAGTACTTC
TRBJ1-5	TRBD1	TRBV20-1	CSASARTGDQPQHF	TGCAGTGCTAGTGCTCGGACAGGGGATCAGCCCCAGCATTTT
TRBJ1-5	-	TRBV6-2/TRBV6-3	CASSYRGIYQPQHF	TGTGCCAGCAGTTACAGGGGAATTTATCAGCCCCAGCATTTT
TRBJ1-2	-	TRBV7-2	CASSLQVNYGYTF	TGTGCCAGCAGCTTACAGGTGAACTATGGCTACACCTTC
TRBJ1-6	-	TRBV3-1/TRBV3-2	CASSQSSFNSPLHF	TGTGCCAGCAGCCAAAGTTCCTTTAATTCACCCCTCCACTTT
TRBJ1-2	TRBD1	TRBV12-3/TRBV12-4	CASSLDRVYGYTF	TGTGCCAGCAGTCTAGACAGGGTCTATGGCTACACCTTC
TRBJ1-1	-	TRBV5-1	CASSLEGRGAEAFF	TGCGCCAGCAGCTTGGAGGGCCGGGGGGCTGAAGCTTTCTTT
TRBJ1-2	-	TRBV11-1	CASSPMQGGGYTF	TGTGCCAGCAGCCCGATGCAGGGAGGGGGCTACACCTTC